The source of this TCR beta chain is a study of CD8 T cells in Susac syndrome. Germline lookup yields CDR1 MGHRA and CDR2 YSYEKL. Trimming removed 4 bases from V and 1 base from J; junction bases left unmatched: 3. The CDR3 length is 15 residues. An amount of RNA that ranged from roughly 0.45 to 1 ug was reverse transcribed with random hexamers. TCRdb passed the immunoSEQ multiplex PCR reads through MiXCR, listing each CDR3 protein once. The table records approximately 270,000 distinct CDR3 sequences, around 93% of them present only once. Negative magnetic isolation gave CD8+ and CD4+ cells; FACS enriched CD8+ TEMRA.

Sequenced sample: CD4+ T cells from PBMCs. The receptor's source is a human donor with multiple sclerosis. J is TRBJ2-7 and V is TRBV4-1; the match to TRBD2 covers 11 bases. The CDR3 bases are TGCGCCAGCAGCCCGACTAGCGGGGCTTCCTACGAGCAGTACTTC. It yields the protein CASSPTSGASYEQYF.